A single sample is the source of the 32 T cell receptor beta chains below, sequenced in a study of neoadjuvant nivolumab and ipilimumab in lung cancer. Assay used: immunoSEQ multiplex PCR; TCRdb lists only in-frame clones, some missing. Altogether some 28,000 clones are present, 83% being singletons, with the ten largest covering 5.1%. This specimen was tumor tissue, taken after neoadjuvant nivolumab, alone or with ipilimumab, at or shortly before surgery. Source of these receptors: an adult with non-small cell lung cancer.

This rearrangement joins TRBV29-1 to TRBJ1-1; D gene ambiguous. The germline V gene encodes CDR1 SQVTM and CDR2 ANQGSEA. The V end was cut by 7 bases, the J end by 5 bases, with 17 bases between. The CDR3 is made up of 13 amino acids. The chain's CDR3 is CSGIGPSETEAFF. CDR3 in DNA: TGCAGCGGGATAGGCCCCTCGGAGACTGAAGCTTTCTTT.

The chain recombines TRBV5-8 with TRBJ2-5; D is undetermined. The CDR3 is made up of 14 amino acids. V lost 0 bases and J 2 bases, leaving 8 bases between the germline ends. Germline V gene data show CDR1 as SGHTS and CDR2 as YDEGEE. DNA for the CDR3: TGTGCCAGCAGCTTGGAACAGATTCAAGAGACCCAGTACTTC. It is translated as CASSLEQIQETQYF.

In DNA, the CDR3 is TGCAGCGTTGGAATCAGCAATCAGCCCCAGCATTTT. Encoded protein: CSVGISNQPQHF. V gene TRBV29-1 combines with J gene TRBJ1-5; D is unclear. V gave up 4 bases and J gave up 1 base, with 5 bases separating them. CDR3 size: 12 residues. CDR1 and CDR2 from the germline V gene are SQVTM and ANQGSEA.

This clone showed up just once. The rearrangement uses TRBV4-1 and TRBJ1-2; possible D gene TRBD1, 5 bases. The CDR3 spans 13 residues. Germline loops: CDR1 MGHRA, CDR2 YSYEKL. V gave up 0 bases and J gave up 13 bases, with 15 bases separating them. CDR3 coding DNA: TGCGCCAGCAGCCAAGATAGGGGCAGCTCAGGCACCTTC. This encodes CASSQDRGSSGTF.

In nucleotides, the CDR3 is TGTGCCAGCAGCTTAGCGTGGCAGGGGTTGGGCACTGAAGCTTTCTTT. This gives the protein CASSLAWQGLGTEAFF. The V gene is TRBV7-2, the J gene TRBJ1-1, with TRBD1 as a possible D gene (6 bases). The CDR3 length is 16 residues. Between the trimmed V and J ends, which lost 0 bases and 4 bases, there was a span of 15 bases. Germline loops: CDR1 SGHTA, CDR2 FQGNSA. The full variable domain, in which reference TRBV7-2 and TRBJ1-1 provide the parts outside the CDR3, is GAGVSQSPSNKVTEKGKDVELRCDPISGHTALYWYRQSLGQGLEFLIYFQGNSAPDKSGLPSDRFSAERTGGSVSTLTIQRTQQEDSAVYLCASSLAWQGLGTEAFFGQGTRLTVV.

This rearrangement joins TRBV11-3 to TRBJ2-2; maybe TRBD1 (5 bases). The V end lost 4 bases, the J end lost 5 bases, and 5 bases lay between the germline ends. The CDR3 contains 12 residues. Germline values: CDR1 SGHNT, CDR2 YENEEA. CDR3 sequence (DNA): TGTGCCAGCAGCTCAGGGACCGGGGAGCTGTTTTTT. Translated: CASSSGTGELFF. The full variable domain, in which reference TRBV11-3 and TRBJ2-2 provide the parts outside the CDR3, is EAGVVQSPRYKIIEKKQPVAFWCNPISGHNTLYWYLQNLGQGPELLIRYENEEAVDDSQLPKDRFSAERLKGVDSTLKIQPAELGDSAVYLCASSSGTGELFFGEGSRLTVL.

DNA for the CDR3: TGTGCCAGCAGCCTCCGAGGGGCTAGCGGGGGGGGGTACAATGAGCAGTTCTTC. Amino acids: CASSLRGASGGGYNEQFF. The chain has TRBV11-1 and TRBJ2-1; 12 positions agree with TRBD2. V was clipped by 5 bases and J by 4 bases; unmatched bases: 12. The germline CDR1 and CDR2 sequences are SGHAT and FQDESV (reference sequence). The CDR3 is made up of 18 amino acids.

The chain combines TRBV7-2 with TRBJ2-7; a weak D match, TRBD1 (5 bases). The V and J ends lost 2 bases and 5 bases respectively, with 10 bases between them. The CDR3 consists of 13 residues. CDR1 is SGHTA, CDR2 FQGNSA, per germline. This CDR3 reads CASSLLGAHEQYF. CDR3 in DNA: TGTGCCAGCAGCTTACTAGGGGCCCACGAGCAGTACTTC.

This chain joins TRBV25-1 and TRBJ1-1; possibly TRBD1 for D (5 bases). Germline V gene sequence: CDR1 MGHDK, CDR2 SYGVNS. CDR3 size: 13 residues. V was clipped by 8 bases and J by 0 bases, with 10 bases between them. This CDR3 is CASGGAMNTEAFF. CDR3 in DNA: TGTGCCAGCGGAGGGGCCATGAACACTGAAGCTTTCTTT.

This clone was found a few times. This rearrangement joins TRBV7-9 to TRBJ1-2; 8 bases agree with TRBD1. The CDR3 length is 17 residues. J gave up 4 bases and V 5 bases, and 15 bases lay outside the gene matches. Germline V CDR1 and CDR2: SEHNR, FQNEAQ (reference sequence). The CDR3 bases are TGTGCCAGCAGCCCAGCTAGTCCGGGACAGGTCTTCTATGGCTACACCTTC. Translated, it gives CASSPASPGQVFYGYTF.

The J gene is TRBJ2-7, the V gene TRBV5-1; 10 bases fit TRBD2. The J segment lost 6 bases and the V segment lost 1 base, leaving 7 bases of the junction unmatched. Germline CDR1 reads SGHRS; CDR2 reads YFSETQ. This CDR3 is built from 15 residues. For the CDR3, the DNA is TGCGCCAGCAGCTTGCGAATCGGGACTAGCGCCGAGCAGTACTTC. Residues: CASSLRIGTSAEQYF.

This chain joins TRBV7-6 and TRBJ2-7; no clear D. Trimming left V 5 bases short and J 0 bases short, with 11 bases between. This CDR3 has 14 residues. Germline-derived CDR1 and CDR2 are SGHVS and FNYEAQ. DNA for the CDR3: TGTGCCAGCAGCCCAAGTGCCGTCTCCTACGAGCAGTACTTC. Its protein product is CASSPSAVSYEQYF. Full variable domain (missing parts from reference TRBV7-6 and TRBJ2-7): GAGVSQSPRYKVTKRGQDVALRCDPISGHVSLYWYRQALGQGPEFLTYFNYEAQQDKSGLPNDRFSAERPEGSISTLTIQRTEQRDSAMYRCASSPSAVSYEQYFGPGTRLTVT.

The rearrangement uses TRBV29-1 and TRBJ2-3, with a possible D match to TRBD1 (5 bases). CDR3 size: 17 residues. Germline V CDR1 and CDR2: SQVTM, ANQGSEA. With 6 bases removed from V and 2 bases from J, the gap between germline ends came to 24 bases. CDR3 DNA sequence: TGCAGCGTCTCCCCGGACCGAGACAGCCCTTCCACAGATACGCAGTATTTT. As protein: CSVSPDRDSPSTDTQYF.

This clone was seen only once. V and J are TRBV30 and TRBJ2-2; D might be TRBD1 (5 bases). This CDR3 is built from 12 residues. Germline V gene data show CDR1 as GTSNPN and CDR2 as SVGIG (reference sequence). V shed 5 bases and J shed 6 bases, with 10 bases lying between them. The CDR3 sequence is CAWGIGAGELFF. The CDR3 nucleotides are TGTGCCTGGGGAATAGGGGCCGGGGAGCTGTTTTTT.

This chain uses TRBV5-3 with TRBJ1-4; the D is unclear. TRBV5-3 is marked as an open reading frame, function uncertain. There are 15 residues in the CDR3. The germline V and J ends were trimmed by 6 bases and 0 bases, with 12 bases remaining between them. The chain's CDR3 is CARTEQPATNEKLFF. The CDR3 DNA reads TGTGCCAGAACAGAACAGCCTGCAACTAATGAAAAACTGTTTTTT.

The V call is TRBV7-9, the J call TRBJ2-7; tentative D call: TRBD1 (6 bases). Trimming removed 1 base at V and 3 bases at J, with 19 bases between. The CDR3 spans 17 residues. CDR1 is SEHNR, CDR2 FQNEAQ, per germline (reference sequence). The CDR3 DNA sequence: TGTGCCAGCAGCTTAGATTACGGGAACAGGGCTTACTACGAGCAGTACTTC. This codes for CASSLDYGNRAYYEQYF. The whole variable domain, remainder taken from reference TRBV7-9 and TRBJ2-7, is DTGVSQNPRHKITKRGQNVTFRCDPISEHNRLYWYRQTLGQGPEFLTYFQNEAQLEKSRLLSDRFSAERPKGSFSTLEIQRTEQGDSAMYLCASSLDYGNRAYYEQYFGPGTRLTVT.

This clone has only a few counts. The chain joins TRBV29-1 to TRBJ1-1, with 8 nucleotides matching TRBD1. Germline V gives CDR1 SQVTM, CDR2 ANQGSEA. The J segment lost 3 bases and the V segment lost 4 bases, leaving 4 bases of the junction unmatched. This CDR3 region has 13 residues. The CDR3 region is CSVVQQGDTEAFF. Here the CDR3 DNA reads TGCAGCGTTGTTCAACAGGGGGACACTGAAGCTTTCTTT.

V usage is TRBV7-6 and J usage is TRBJ1-2; D is perhaps TRBD1 (5 bases). This CDR3 has 14 residues. CDR1 SGHVS and CDR2 FNYEAQ come from the germline V gene. Trimming cost V 5 bases and J 2 bases, with 12 bases left between them. CDR3 nucleotide sequence: TGTGCCAGCAGCCTGGGGACGGGAAACTATGGCTACACCTTC. This codes for CASSLGTGNYGYTF.

The chain links TRBV7-9 to TRBJ1-1, with a weak D call TRBD1 (5 bases). The CDR3 spans 14 residues. Trimming shortened V by 4 bases and J by 5 bases, and 14 bases separated the two germline ends. CDR1 and CDR2 from the germline V gene are SEHNR and FQNEAQ (reference sequence). CDR3 region: CASSSQGFSTEAFF. CDR3 coding DNA: TGTGCCAGCAGCTCCCAGGGTTTCAGTACTGAAGCTTTCTTT.

The chain carries TRBV6-5 and TRBJ2-1; 10 nucleotides align to TRBD1. Germline-derived CDR1 and CDR2 are MNHEY and SVGAGI. After removal of 8 bases from V and 10 bases from J, the junction contained 14 bases not matched to a gene. The CDR3 loop spans 15 amino acids. The CDR3: CASWGGDRGSWEQFF. The DNA for the CDR3 is TGTGCCAGCTGGGGGGGGGACAGGGGATCGTGGGAGCAGTTCTTC.

A single count supports this clone. The chain links TRBV4-3 to TRBJ2-1, with TRBD1 matching 7 bases. CDR1 and CDR2 from the germline V gene are LGHNA and YSLEER. The V gene end was trimmed by 0 bases and the J gene end by 0 bases; junction bases not matched to a gene: 2. The CDR3 totals 16 residues. CDR3 protein: CASSQEGTVSYNEQFF. The CDR3 coding sequence is TGCGCCAGCAGCCAAGAAGGGACAGTCTCCTACAATGAGCAGTTCTTC.

The rearrangement uses TRBV7-9 and TRBJ1-1; no definite D call. The V gene lost 5 bases and the J gene lost 4 bases, with 17 bases spanning the gap. The CDR3 has 15 amino acids. Germline V CDR1 and CDR2: SEHNR, FQNEAQ (reference sequence). CDR3 region: CASSPGSLLSTEAFF. The CDR3 region has the DNA TGTGCCAGCAGCCCCGGGTCGTTACTTAGCACTGAAGCTTTCTTT. Full variable domain (rest looked up from reference TRBV7-9 and TRBJ1-1): DTGVSQNPRHKITKRGQNVTFRCDPISEHNRLYWYRQTLGQGPEFLTYFQNEAQLEKSRLLSDRFSAERPKGSFSTLEIQRTEQGDSAMYLCASSPGSLLSTEAFFGQGTRLTVV.

V is TRBV5-5 and J is TRBJ1-2; D gene uncertain. Trimming took 4 bases from V and 2 from J, leaving 15 bases between them. CDR1 SGHKS and CDR2 YYEKEE come from the germline V gene (reference sequence). This CDR3 has 15 residues. CDR3 region: CASSLDGLANYGYTF. The CDR3 nucleotides read TGTGCCAGCAGCCTGGACGGTCTGGCGAACTATGGCTACACCTTC.

CDR3 DNA: TGTGCCAGCAGTCCGGGATTAGGGTACGAGCAGTACTTC. It is translated as CASSPGLGYEQYF. This chain uses TRBV27 with TRBJ2-7, with TRBD2 as a possible D gene (5 bases). CDR3 size: 13 residues. Germline loops: CDR1 MNHEY, CDR2 SMNVEV (reference sequence). V was cut by 5 bases and J by 4 bases, with 12 bases left in between.

This rearrangement joins TRBV29-1 to TRBJ1-1; D possibly corresponds to TRBD1 (6 bases). Germline V gene sequence: CDR1 SQVTM, CDR2 ANQGSEA. This CDR3 is 13 amino acids long. Trimming removed 7 bases at V and 5 bases at J, with 17 bases between. CDR3 amino acids: CSALTGDRTEAFF. The CDR3 DNA follows: TGCAGCGCATTGACAGGAGATAGGACTGAAGCTTTCTTT. The variable domain in full, with the rest retrieved from reference TRBV29-1 and TRBJ1-1, is SAVISQKPSRDICQRGTSLTIQCQVDSQVTMMFWYRQQPGQSLTLIATANQGSEATYESGFVIDKFPISRPNLTFSTLTVSNMSPEDSSIYLCSALTGDRTEAFFGQGTRLTVV.

The rearrangement joins TRBV5-4 to TRBJ1-4; D might be TRBD1 (5 bases). This CDR3 is 14 amino acids long. V dropped 3 bases and J dropped 7 bases, with 13 bases sitting between them. The germline gives CDR1 SGHNT, CDR2 YYREEE (reference sequence). The CDR3 region is CASSSRGVGEKLFF. CDR3 sequence (DNA): TGTGCCAGCAGCTCCCGGGGGGTTGGTGAAAAACTGTTTTTT.

The chain carries TRBV28 and TRBJ1-2, with D perhaps TRBD1 (5 bases). CDR1 and CDR2 from the germline V gene are MDHEN and SYDVKM. V dropped 2 bases and J dropped 6 bases, with 16 bases sitting between them. The CDR3 has 15 residues. CDR3 sequence reads: CASSLRDSIIDGYTF. CDR3 DNA: TGTGCCAGCAGTTTACGAGACAGCATTATCGATGGCTACACCTTC.

This clone is a singleton in its sample. CDR3 DNA: TGCGCCAGCAGCTACCAAAGTCGCGGTCGCGCGAACACCGGGGAGCTGTTTTTT. It is translated as CASSYQSRGRANTGELFF. The V gene is TRBV5-1, the J gene TRBJ2-2; D unclear. Germline V gene sequence: CDR1 SGHRS, CDR2 YFSETQ. Trimming pared 3 bases from V and 0 bases from J, leaving 18 bases between. This CDR3 spans 18 amino acids. Full variable domain (outside the CDR3, taken from reference TRBV5-1 and TRBJ2-2): KAGVTQTPRYLIKTRGQQVTLSCSPISGHRSVSWYQQTPGQGLQFLFEYFSETQRNKGNFPGRFSGRQFSNSRSEMNVSTLELGDSALYLCASSYQSRGRANTGELFFGEGSRLTVL.

This rearrangement joins TRBV5-6 to TRBJ2-7; 8 bases are a match to TRBD1. The germline V gene has CDR1 SGHDT and CDR2 YYEEEE. V trimming: 3 bases; J trimming: 3 bases; junction bases outside the gene matches: 14. This CDR3 has 17 amino acids. The CDR3 sequence is CASSSVAWGQANYEQYF. The CDR3 nucleotides read TGTGCCAGCAGCTCGGTTGCCTGGGGACAGGCAAACTACGAGCAGTACTTC. The full variable domain, in which reference TRBV5-6 and TRBJ2-7 provide the parts outside the CDR3, is DAGVTQSPTHLIKTRGQQVTLRCSPKSGHDTVSWYQQALGQGPQFIFQYYEEEERQRGNFPDRFSGHQFPNYSSELNVNALLLGDSALYLCASSSVAWGQANYEQYFGPGTRLTVT.

This clone appeared a single time. The chain recombines TRBV6-6 with TRBJ1-5; D possibly corresponds to TRBD1 (5 bases). The V end was cut by 8 bases, the J end by 4 bases, with 15 bases between. This CDR3 region has 14 residues. The germline gives CDR1 MNHNY, CDR2 SVGAGI (reference sequence). CDR3 nucleotide sequence: TGTGCCAGCGGTCGGGGGGGTGAAAATCAGCCCCAGCATTTT. Translated, it gives CASGRGGENQPQHF.

The chain has TRBV29-1 and TRBJ2-5; D tentatively reads TRBD1 or TRBD2 (6 bases each). V lost 7 bases and J 6 bases, leaving 30 bases between the germline ends. Germline V lookup: CDR1 SQVTM, CDR2 ANQGSEA. CDR3 length: 17 amino acids. CDR3 DNA sequence: TGCAGCGCCTGGGGGGCAGGAGAATCAGATGTAGAGAAGACCCAGTACTTC. It codes for CSAWGAGESDVEKTQYF.

J is TRBJ1-1 and V is TRBV5-1, with D hard to call. With 5 bases removed from V and 5 bases from J, the gap between germline ends came to 7 bases. CDR3 length equals 11 residues. Germline V gene lookup returns CDR1 SGHRS and CDR2 YFSETQ. The CDR3: CASRRGTEAFF. In DNA form, the CDR3 reads TGCGCCAGCAGACGAGGTACTGAAGCTTTCTTT.